The T cell receptor (beta chain) under discussion was sequenced for a study of blood T cells in healthy people across ages. This clonotype has only one observation. Its antigen is undetermined. Trimming took 6 bases from V and 5 from J, leaving 22 bases between them. The CDR3 length is 16 residues. Germline V gene sequence: CDR1 SNHLY, CDR2 FYNNEI. Study-level results: TCR beta diversity was tightly associated with the proportion of naive T cells.

Together with a sample-barcoded 5' primer, a J-beta primer mix was included in a second PCR lasting about 7 to 11 cycles. Each CDR3 protein is one row after TCRdb ran MiXCR on the 5' RACE reads. The repertoire holds about 1,600,000 distinct CDR3 sequences, with roughly 40% as singletons. The sequence came from a woman between 18 and 30 years old in good health. Sample: blood. The chain has TRBV2 and TRBJ2-5; D is undetermined. CDR3 amino acids: CASRDLVIGEPETQYF. The CDR3 DNA follows: TGTGCCAGCAGAGATCTTGTCATAGGCGAGCCGGAGACCCAGTACTTC.